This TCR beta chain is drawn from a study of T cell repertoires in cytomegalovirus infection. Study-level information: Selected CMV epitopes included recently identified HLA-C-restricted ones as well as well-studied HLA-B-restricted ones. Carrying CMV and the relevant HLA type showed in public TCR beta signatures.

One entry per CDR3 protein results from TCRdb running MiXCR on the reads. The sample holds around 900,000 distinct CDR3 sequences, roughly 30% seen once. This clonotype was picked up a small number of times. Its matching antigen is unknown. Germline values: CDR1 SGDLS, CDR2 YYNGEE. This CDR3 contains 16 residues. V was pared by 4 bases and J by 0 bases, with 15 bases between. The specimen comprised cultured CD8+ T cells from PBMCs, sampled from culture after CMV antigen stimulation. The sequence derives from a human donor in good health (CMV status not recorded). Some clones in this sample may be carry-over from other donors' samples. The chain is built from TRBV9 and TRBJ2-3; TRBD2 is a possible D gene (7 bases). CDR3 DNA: TGTGCCAGCAGCCCCGCGGGGGCATCTAGCACAGATACGCAGTATTTT. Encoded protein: CASSPAGASSTDTQYF.